This entry is about one T cell receptor (beta chain). The sample belongs to a study of long-term antiretroviral therapy in people with HIV. Version v3.0 of the immunoSEQ assay was performed at survey level. Method: immunoSEQ multiplex PCR; TCRdb's copy keeps in-frame clones and lacks some. The profile shows around 20,000 clones, under 85% of them singletons. V was clipped by 5 bases and J by 5 bases; unmatched bases: 13. The germline V gene has CDR1 SGHTA and CDR2 FQGNSA. The CDR3 contains 17 residues. The V and J genes are TRBV7-2 and TRBJ2-3; 10 bases line up with TRBD2. Sequencing was performed on unsorted PBMCs, taken 0.3 years after starting antiretroviral therapy. This clonotype was obtained from a woman between 45 and 65 years old with HIV. CDR3 sequence: CASSPRASGGLRDTQYF. The DNA for the CDR3 is TGTGCCAGCAGCCCAAGAGCTAGCGGGGGACTTAGAGATACGCAGTATTTT.